Presented here are 7 T cell receptor beta chains from one specimen sequenced in a study of cytomegalovirus exposure and HLA in healthy donors. It was with 60 Vbeta and 13 Jbeta primers that the PCR ran. Sequencing used immunoSEQ multiplex PCR; TCRdb keeps in-frame clones, though not all of them. This listing includes more than 90,000 clones. Sequenced material: PBMCs. Receptors were obtained from a man in his forties or fifties in good health and CMV-seropositive.

V and J are TRBV19 and TRBJ1-3; D is uncertain. V was shortened by 3 bases and J by 0 bases, with 12 bases between the two germline ends. Germline assignment: CDR1 LNHDA and CDR2 SQIVND (reference sequence). This CDR3 region has 16 residues. The CDR3 is CASSIPVGSSGNTIYF. CDR3 coding DNA: TGTGCCAGTAGTATCCCTGTTGGCAGCTCTGGAAACACCATATATTTT.

This chain uses TRBV12-2 with TRBJ1-1. TRBV12-2 counts as a pseudogene. The CDR3 totals 16 residues. CDR3 nucleotides: TGTGCAAGTCGCTGGTCGTCGGGGGAAGGGAATACTGAAGCTTTCTTT. Protein: CASRWSSGEGNTEAFF.

The chain carries TRBV15 and TRBJ2-7; the match to TRBD2 covers 9 bases. Germline CDR1 reads LNHNV; CDR2 reads YYDKDF (reference sequence). Trimming took 5 bases from V and 7 from J; bases not matched to a gene: 6. The CDR3 covers 13 residues. The DNA for the CDR3 is TGTGCCACCAGCTTGGCTAGCGGGATAGAGCAGTACTTC. It codes for CATSLASGIEQYF.

This chain uses TRBV13 with TRBJ2-1, with 10 bases fitting TRBD2. Trimming at V came to 1 base and at J to 6 bases, leaving 9 bases not matched to a gene. This CDR3 has 17 residues. Germline V gene sequence: CDR1 PRHDT, CDR2 FYEKMQ (reference sequence). CDR3 sequence: CASSLVGGLAGANEQFF. Here the CDR3 DNA reads TGTGCCAGCAGCTTAGTAGGCGGGCTAGCGGGAGCCAATGAGCAGTTCTTC.

This sequence joins TRBV2 and TRBJ1-3; no firm D call. The V end was cut by 7 bases, the J end by 2 bases, with 12 bases between. CDR1 is SNHLY, CDR2 FYNNEI, per germline. The CDR3 totals 14 residues. The CDR3 here is CASNPVTTGNTIYF. CDR3 DNA sequence: TGTGCCAGCAATCCCGTTACTACTGGAAACACCATATATTTT.

J is TRBJ2-7 and V is TRBV7-3, with TRBD1 identical over 10 bases. CDR1 SGHTA and CDR2 FQGTGA come from the germline V gene. The CDR3 has 15 amino acids. The V segment lost 2 bases and the J segment 5 bases; nucleotides outside the gene matches: 6. This chain's CDR3 is CASSLSRDRGHEQYF. The DNA for the CDR3 is TGTGCCAGCAGCTTATCCCGGGACAGGGGCCACGAGCAGTACTTC.

This chain links TRBV7-8 with TRBJ1-1; D may be TRBD1 (6 bases). V was cut by 1 base and J by 1 base, with 19 bases left in between. The CDR3 totals 18 residues. In germline, CDR1 is SGHVS, CDR2 FQNEAQ. The CDR3 region is CASSLVGGAFSGNTEAFF. The CDR3 coding sequence is TGTGCCAGCAGCTTAGTAGGGGGTGCATTTTCAGGGAACACTGAAGCTTTCTTT.